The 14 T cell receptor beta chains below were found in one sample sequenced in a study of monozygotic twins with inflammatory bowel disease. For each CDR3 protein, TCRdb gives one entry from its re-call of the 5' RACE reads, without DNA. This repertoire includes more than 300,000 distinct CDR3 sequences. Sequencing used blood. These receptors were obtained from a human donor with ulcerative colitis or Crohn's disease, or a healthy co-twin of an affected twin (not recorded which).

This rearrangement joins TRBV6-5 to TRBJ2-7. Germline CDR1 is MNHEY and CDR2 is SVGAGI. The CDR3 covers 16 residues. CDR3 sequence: CASSSVLSRSSYEQYF.

CDR3 sequence: CASSPDGISGNTIYF. The rearrangement joins TRBV6-1 to TRBJ1-3. This CDR3 comprises 15 residues. Per the germline V gene, CDR1 is MNHNS and CDR2 is SASEGT.

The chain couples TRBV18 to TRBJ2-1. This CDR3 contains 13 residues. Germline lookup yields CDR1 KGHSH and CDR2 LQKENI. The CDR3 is CASSPTRYNEQFF.

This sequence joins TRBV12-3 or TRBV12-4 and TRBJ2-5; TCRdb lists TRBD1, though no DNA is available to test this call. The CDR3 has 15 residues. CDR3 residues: CASSLGGGTQETQYF.

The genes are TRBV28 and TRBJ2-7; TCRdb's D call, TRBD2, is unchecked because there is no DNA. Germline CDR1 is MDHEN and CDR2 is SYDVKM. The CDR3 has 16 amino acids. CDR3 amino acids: CASSLFFTRSGGEQYF.

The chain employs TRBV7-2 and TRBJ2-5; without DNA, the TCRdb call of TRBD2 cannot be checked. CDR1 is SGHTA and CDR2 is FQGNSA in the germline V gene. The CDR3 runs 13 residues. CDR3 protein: CASERTNQETQYF. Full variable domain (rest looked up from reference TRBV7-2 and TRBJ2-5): GAGVSQSPSNKVTEKGKDVELRCDPISGHTALYWYRQSLGQGLEFLIYFQGNSAPDKSGLPSDRFSAERTGGSVSTLTIQRTQQEDSAVYLCASERTNQETQYFGPGTRLLVL.

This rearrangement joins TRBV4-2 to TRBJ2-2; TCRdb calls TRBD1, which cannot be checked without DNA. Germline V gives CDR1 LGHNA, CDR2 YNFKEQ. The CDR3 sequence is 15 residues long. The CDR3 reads CASSQEPGAGGELFF.

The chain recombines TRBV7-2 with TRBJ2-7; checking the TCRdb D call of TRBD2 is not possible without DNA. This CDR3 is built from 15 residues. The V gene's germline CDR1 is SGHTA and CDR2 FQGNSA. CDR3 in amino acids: CASSLHILAAYEQYF.

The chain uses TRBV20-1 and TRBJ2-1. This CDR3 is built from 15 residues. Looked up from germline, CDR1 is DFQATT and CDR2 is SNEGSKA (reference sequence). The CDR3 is CSARDPARLNNEQFF.

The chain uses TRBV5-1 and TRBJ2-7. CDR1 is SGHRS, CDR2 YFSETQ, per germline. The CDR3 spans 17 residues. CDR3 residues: CASSLGVVIGGLYEKYF.

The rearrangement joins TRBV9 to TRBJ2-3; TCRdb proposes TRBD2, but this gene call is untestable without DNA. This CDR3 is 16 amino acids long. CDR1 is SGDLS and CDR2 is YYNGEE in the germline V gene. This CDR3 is CASSVVQGGRTDTQYF.

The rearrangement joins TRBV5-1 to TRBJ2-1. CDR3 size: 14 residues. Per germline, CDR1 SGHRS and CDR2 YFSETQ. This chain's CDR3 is CASSQPEGSNEQFF.

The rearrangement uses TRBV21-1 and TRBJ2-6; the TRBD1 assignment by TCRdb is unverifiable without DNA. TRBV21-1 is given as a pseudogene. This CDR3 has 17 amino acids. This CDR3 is CASSCPVQGSGANVLTF.

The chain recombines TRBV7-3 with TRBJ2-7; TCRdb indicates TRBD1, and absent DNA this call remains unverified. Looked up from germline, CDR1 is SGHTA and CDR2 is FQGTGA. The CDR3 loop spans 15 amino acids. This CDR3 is CASSNGGAEGYEQYF.